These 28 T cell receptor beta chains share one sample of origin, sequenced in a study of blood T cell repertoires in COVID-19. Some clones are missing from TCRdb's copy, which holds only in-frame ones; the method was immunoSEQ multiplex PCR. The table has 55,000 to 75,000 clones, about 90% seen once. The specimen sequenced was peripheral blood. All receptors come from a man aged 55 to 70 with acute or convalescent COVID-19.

Written as DNA, the CDR3 is TGTGCCAGCAGCCCATTGAACACTGAAGCTTTCTTT. This gives the protein CASSPLNTEAFF. The chain carries TRBV6-5 and TRBJ1-1; D is uncertain. V lost 6 bases and J 0 bases, leaving 5 bases between the germline ends. CDR3 length equals 12 residues. CDR1 is MNHEY, CDR2 SVGAGI, per germline.

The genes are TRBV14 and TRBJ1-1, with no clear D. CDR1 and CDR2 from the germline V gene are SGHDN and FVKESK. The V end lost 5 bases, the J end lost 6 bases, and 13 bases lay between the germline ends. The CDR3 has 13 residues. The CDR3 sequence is CASSFYWWSEAFF. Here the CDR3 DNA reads TGTGCCAGCAGCTTTTACTGGTGGTCTGAAGCTTTCTTT.

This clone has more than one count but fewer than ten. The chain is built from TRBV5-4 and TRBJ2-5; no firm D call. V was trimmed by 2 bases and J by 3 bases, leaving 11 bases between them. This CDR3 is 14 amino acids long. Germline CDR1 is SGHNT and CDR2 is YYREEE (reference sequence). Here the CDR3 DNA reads TGTGCCAGCAGCTTAATTCGCGGAGAAGAGACCCAGTACTTC. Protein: CASSLIRGEETQYF.

The CDR3 sequence: CASSLREGGTTEQYF. The CDR3 DNA reads TGTGCCAGCAGTCTCCGGGAGGGTGGGACCACCGAGCAGTACTTC. The chain carries TRBV27 and TRBJ2-7, with TRBD2 matching over 8 bases. Germline V CDR1 and CDR2: MNHEY, SMNVEV (reference sequence). V lost 5 bases to trimming and J lost 6 bases; unmatched junction nucleotides: 12. This CDR3 region has 15 residues.

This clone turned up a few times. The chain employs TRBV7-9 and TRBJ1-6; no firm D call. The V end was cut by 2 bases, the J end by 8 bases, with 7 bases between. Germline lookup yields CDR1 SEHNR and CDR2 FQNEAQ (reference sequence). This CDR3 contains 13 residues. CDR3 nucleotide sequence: TGTGCCAGCAGCTTATTCGGGGATTCACCCCTCCACTTT. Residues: CASSLFGDSPLHF.

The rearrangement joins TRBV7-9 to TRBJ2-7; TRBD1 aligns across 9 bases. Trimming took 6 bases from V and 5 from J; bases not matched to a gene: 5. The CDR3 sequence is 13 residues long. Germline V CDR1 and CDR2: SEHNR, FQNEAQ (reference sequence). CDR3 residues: CASSSGTGNEQYF. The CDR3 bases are TGTGCCAGCAGTTCCGGGACAGGGAACGAGCAGTACTTC.

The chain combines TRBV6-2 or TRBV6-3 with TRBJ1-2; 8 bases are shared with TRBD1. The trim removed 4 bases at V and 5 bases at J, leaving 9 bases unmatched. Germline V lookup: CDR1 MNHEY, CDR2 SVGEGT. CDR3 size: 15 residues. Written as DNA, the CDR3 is TGTGCCAGCAGTTGGAGGACAGGGACCCATTATGGCTACACCTTC. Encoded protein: CASSWRTGTHYGYTF.

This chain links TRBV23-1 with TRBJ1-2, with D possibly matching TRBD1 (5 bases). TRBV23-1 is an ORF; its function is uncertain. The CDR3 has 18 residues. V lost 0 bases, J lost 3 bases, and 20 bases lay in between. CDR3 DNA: TGCGCCAGCAGTCAATCGGTACAATTGGGCCGGGGGGACTATGGCTACACCTTC. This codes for CASSQSVQLGRGDYGYTF.

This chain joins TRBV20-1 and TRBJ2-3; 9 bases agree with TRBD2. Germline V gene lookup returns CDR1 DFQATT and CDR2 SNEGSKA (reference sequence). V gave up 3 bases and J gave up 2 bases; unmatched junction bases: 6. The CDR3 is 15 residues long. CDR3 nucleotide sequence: TGCAGTGCTAGTTGGCCTAGCGGGGACACAGATACGCAGTATTTT. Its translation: CSASWPSGDTDTQYF.

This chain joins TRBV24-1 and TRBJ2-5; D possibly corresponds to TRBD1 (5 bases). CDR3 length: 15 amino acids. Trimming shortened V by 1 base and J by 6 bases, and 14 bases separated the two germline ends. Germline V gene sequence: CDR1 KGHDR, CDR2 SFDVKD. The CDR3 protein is CATSDLRKGIKTQYF. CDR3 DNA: TGTGCCACCAGTGATTTAAGAAAGGGGATTAAGACCCAGTACTTC.

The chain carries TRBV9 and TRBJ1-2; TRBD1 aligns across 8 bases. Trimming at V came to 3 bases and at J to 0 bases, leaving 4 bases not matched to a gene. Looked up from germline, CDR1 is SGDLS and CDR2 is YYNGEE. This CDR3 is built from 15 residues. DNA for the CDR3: TGTGCCAGCAGCGCAAGGACAGGGTCTAACTATGGCTACACCTTC. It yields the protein CASSARTGSNYGYTF.

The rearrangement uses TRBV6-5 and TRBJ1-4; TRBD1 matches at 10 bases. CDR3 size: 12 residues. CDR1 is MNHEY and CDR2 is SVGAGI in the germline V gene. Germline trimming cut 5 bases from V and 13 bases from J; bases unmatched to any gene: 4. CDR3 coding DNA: TGTGCCAGCAGTATCCGGGACAGGGGACTGTTTTTT. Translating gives CASSIRDRGLFF.

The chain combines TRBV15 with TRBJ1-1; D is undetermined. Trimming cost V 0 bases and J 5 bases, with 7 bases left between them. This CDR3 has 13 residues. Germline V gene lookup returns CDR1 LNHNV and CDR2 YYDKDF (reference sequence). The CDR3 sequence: CATSRDQATEAFF. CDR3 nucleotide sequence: TGTGCCACCAGCAGAGATCAGGCGACTGAAGCTTTCTTT.

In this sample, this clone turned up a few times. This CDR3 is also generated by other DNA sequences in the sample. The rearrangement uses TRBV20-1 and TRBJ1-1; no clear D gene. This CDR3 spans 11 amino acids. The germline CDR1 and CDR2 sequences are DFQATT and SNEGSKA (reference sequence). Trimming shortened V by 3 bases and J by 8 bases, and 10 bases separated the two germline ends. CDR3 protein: CSASRQREAFF. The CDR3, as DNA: TGCAGTGCTAGTCGCCAGAGGGAAGCTTTCTTT.

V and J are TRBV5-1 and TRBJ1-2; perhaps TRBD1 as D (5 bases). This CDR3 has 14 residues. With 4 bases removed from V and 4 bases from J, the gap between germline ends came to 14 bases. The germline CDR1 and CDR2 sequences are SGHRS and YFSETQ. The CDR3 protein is CASSDGGIGYGYTF. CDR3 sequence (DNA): TGCGCCAGCAGCGACGGGGGGATAGGCTATGGCTACACCTTC.

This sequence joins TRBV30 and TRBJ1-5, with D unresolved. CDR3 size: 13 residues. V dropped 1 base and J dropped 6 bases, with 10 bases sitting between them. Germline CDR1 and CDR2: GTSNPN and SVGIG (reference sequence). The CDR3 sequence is CAWSDHSGQPQHF. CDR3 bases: TGTGCCTGGAGTGATCACTCGGGTCAGCCCCAGCATTTT. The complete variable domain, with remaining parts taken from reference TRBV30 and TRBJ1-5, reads SQTIHQWPATLVQPVGSPLSLECTVEGTSNPNLYWYRQAAGRGLQLLFYSVGIGQISSEVPQNLSASRPQDRQFILSSKKLLLSDSGFYLCAWSDHSGQPQHFGDGTRLSIL.

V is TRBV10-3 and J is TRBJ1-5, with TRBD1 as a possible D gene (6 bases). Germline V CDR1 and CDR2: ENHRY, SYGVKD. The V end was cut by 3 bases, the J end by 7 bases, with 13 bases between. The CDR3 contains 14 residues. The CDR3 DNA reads TGTGCCATCAGTGACGCGGGGGCAGGGCAGCCCCAGCATTTT. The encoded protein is CAISDAGAGQPQHF.

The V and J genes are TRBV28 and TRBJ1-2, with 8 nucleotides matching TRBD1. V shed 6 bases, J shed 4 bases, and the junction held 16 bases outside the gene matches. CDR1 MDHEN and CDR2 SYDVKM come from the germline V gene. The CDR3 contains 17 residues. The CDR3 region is CASRYRDRGPLGYGYTF. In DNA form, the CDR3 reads TGTGCCAGCAGATATCGAGACAGGGGCCCCTTGGGCTATGGCTACACCTTC.

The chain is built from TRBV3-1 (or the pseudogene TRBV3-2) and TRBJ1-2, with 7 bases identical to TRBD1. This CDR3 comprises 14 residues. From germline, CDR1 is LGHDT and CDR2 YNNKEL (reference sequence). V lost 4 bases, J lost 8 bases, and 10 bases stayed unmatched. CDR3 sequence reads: CASSPRDRVGGYTF. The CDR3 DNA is TGTGCCAGCAGCCCCCGTGACAGGGTTGGCGGCTACACCTTC.

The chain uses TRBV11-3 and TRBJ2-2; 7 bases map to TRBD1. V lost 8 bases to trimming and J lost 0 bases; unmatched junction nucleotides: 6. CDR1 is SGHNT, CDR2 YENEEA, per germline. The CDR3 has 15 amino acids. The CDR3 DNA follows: TGTGCCAGCGATCCGGGACAGACGAACACCGGGGAGCTGTTTTTT. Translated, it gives CASDPGQTNTGELFF.

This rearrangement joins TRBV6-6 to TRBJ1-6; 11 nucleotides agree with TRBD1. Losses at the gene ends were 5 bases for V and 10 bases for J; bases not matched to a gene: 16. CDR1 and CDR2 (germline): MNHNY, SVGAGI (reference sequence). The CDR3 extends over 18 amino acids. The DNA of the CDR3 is TGTGCCAGCAGTCCTTCATGGAGGGGACAGGGGGGTAGGTCACCCCTCCACTTT. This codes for CASSPSWRGQGGRSPLHF.

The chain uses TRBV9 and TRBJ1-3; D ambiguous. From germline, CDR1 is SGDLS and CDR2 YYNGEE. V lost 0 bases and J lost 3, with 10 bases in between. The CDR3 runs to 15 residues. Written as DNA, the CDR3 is TGTGCCAGCAGCGTAGTAGGAGCGGGTGGAAACACCATATATTTT. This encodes CASSVVGAGGNTIYF.

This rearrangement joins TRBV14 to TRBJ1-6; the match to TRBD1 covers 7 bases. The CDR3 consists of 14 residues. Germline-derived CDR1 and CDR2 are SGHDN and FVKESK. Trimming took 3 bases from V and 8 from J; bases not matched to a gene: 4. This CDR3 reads CASSQRTGYSPLHF. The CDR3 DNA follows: TGTGCCAGCAGCCAGAGGACAGGTTATTCACCCCTCCACTTT.

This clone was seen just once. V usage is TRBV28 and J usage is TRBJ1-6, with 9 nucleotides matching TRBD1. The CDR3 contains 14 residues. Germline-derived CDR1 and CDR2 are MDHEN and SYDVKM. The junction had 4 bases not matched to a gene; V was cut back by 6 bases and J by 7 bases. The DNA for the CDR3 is TGTGCCAGCAGGACAGGGGGGATAAATTCACCCCTCCACTTT. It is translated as CASRTGGINSPLHF.

This chain's CDR3 is CASNHGSIAGGEKLFF. CDR3 DNA: TGTGCCAGCAACCACGGATCGATCGCGGGGGGAGAAAAACTGTTTTTT. The V gene is TRBV5-6, the J gene TRBJ1-4; tentatively, D is TRBD1 (5 bases). Germline values: CDR1 SGHDT, CDR2 YYEEEE. The CDR3 covers 16 residues. V gave up 6 bases and J gave up 8 bases, with 23 bases separating them.

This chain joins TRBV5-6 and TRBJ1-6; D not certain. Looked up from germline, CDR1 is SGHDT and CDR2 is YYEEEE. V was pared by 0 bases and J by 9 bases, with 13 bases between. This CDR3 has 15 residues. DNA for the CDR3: TGTGCCAGCAGCTTGGAGCCGGGAATCAGTTCACCCCTCCACTTT. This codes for CASSLEPGISSPLHF.

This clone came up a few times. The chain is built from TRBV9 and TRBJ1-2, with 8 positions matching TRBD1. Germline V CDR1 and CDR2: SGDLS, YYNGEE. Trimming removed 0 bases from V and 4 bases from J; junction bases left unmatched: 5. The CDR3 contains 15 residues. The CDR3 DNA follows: TGTGCCAGCAGCGTAGTGCGACAGGGGATCTATGGCTACACCTTC. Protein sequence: CASSVVRQGIYGYTF.

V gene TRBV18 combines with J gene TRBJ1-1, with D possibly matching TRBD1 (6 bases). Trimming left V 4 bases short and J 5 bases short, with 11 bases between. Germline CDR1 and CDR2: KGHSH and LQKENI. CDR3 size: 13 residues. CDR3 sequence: CASSLNTGTEAFF. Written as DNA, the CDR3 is TGTGCCAGCTCACTCAATACAGGGACTGAAGCTTTCTTT.